This T cell receptor beta chain was recovered during a study of blood T cells in healthy people across ages (dated by TCRdb to the mid-2010s). At the level of the whole study: In model experiments, template switching captured about one uniquely barcoded TCR beta cDNA molecule for every two T cells. To track age-related changes in TCR beta repertoire diversity, the study relied on deep sequencing normalized with unique cDNA molecular identifiers. Using the same blood draw, the study looked at two additional independent replicas of 1 million unique cDNA reads for two donors, one aged 18 to 29 and the other aged 80 or older. Donors of different ages were randomly distributed across sequencing lanes to avoid experimental bias. Donors were grouped into four age groups: young (average roughly 15 years), middle-aged (roughly 40), aged (about 60) and long-lived (less than 85).

A word on this clonotype: What antigen it recognizes has not been identified. No clone much larger than this one lies a single base away; base qualities are absent.

Broader findings and caveats from the paper: Estimates of total diversity based on one million sequenced T cells were considered lower bounds and underestimates. As age increased, observed TCR beta diversity per million T cells dropped in a roughly linear way, and a significant reduction was already evident by age 40. Bulk unsorted PBMC profiling prevented conclusive comparison of naive and antigen-experienced compartments. The CMV infection status of donors was not known, potentially confounding age-related changes in expanded clonotypes. The percentage of naive T cells measured by flow cytometry correlated strongly with observed TCR beta diversity. The long-lived group showed more naive CD4+ T cells, fewer expanded clones and increased TCR diversity than the aged group, suggesting age selection.

The roughly 42 donors, aged about 6 to 100 years, were systemically healthy Caucasian individuals from Russia. Each donor gave ten milliliters of peripheral blood, collected into EDTA-treated Vacutainer tubes. Ficoll-Paque density-gradient centrifugation was used to isolate PBMCs, with at least 6.5 million per sample. Trizol reagent was used to extract total RNA from the PBMCs, yielding at least 5.5 micrograms per sample. For every donor, flow cytometry on a PBMC aliquot measured the percentage of naive CD45RAhigh/CD27high T cells. Receptor amplification or capture employed 5' RACE. Data came from an Illumina HiSeq 2500. A second roughly 7 to 12 cycle PCR used a sample-barcoded 5' primer and a J-beta primer mix. A template-switch 5' adaptor carrying 12 random nucleotides introduced a unique molecular identifier onto each TCR beta cDNA molecule. At least 2.5 million CDR3-containing paired-end reads were obtained from each sample. First-strand cDNA synthesis was performed from all RNA using the Mint cDNA synthesis kit, with priming by a TRBC-specific oligonucleotide. After uracil-DNA glycosylase treatment, a first 18-cycle PCR used universal primers M1SS and BC2_uni_R on all cDNA. The published analysis was carried out like this. Each sample was normalized by randomly selecting 1 million high-quality reads, each carrying a distinct molecular identifier. Instead of being binned into consensus sequences, reads with shared molecular identifiers were discarded. MiTCR, with a Q25 quality threshold and the strictest error-elimination algorithm, was used for CDR3 identification, clonotype clustering and error correction. A nonparametric unseen species model with Euler transformation was used to estimate lower-bound total TCR beta diversity. TCRdb redid the processing of the public reads, applying fastp at Q25 and MiXCR, and retained in-frame beta chains. CDR3 protein duplicates are merged, each entry listing the most common genes and DNA. The V and J calls and clone size come from TCRdb's table, not from the authors' own analysis. For this sample there are about 1.4 million distinct CDR3 sequences; around 59% appear just once. The ten largest clones take up 5% to 7% of the sample.

V loses 1 base of germline sequence and J loses 7 bases, and the interval between the two ends is 17 bases. The CDR3 runs 15 amino acids, cysteine and phenylalanine included. Only the CDR3 DNA is retained, 45 bases long and in frame from the first base. From a lookup of the germline V gene, CDR1 and CDR2 are MNHEY and SVGAGI. The sequence links TRBV6-5 to TRBJ2-7; 6 matching bases give a weak D call of TRBD1. Sequencing input: blood. The TCR originated in a man aged 18 to 29 in good health. The bases read TGTGCCAGCAGTTACTTAGGGGGTTCTGCCGATGAGCAGTACTTC. Its protein product is CASSYLGGSADEQYF.